This entry lists 19 T cell receptor beta chains sequenced from one sample in a study of T-cell memory formation after mild COVID-19. TCRdb itself ran the 5' RACE reads through MiXCR, one entry per CDR3 protein. Found here are 160,000 or so distinct CDR3 sequences, 31% of them singletons; the top ten hold more than 10%. Sequencing used PBMCs or a T cell subset sorted from them (not recorded which). These receptors came from an adult woman who had mild COVID-19 (a few samples of this study predate the infection). Cell type and time point are not known.

The chain employs TRBV7-9 and TRBJ2-5; 9 bases line up with TRBD1. Germline-derived CDR1 and CDR2 are SEHNR and FQNEAQ (reference sequence). The length of the CDR3 is 16 residues. The junction had 12 bases not matched to a gene; V was cut back by 5 bases and J by 5 bases. The CDR3 bases are TGTGCCAGCAGCAAAGGAGGGACAGGGACGGCGGAGACCCAGTACTTC. Its translation is CASSKGGTGTAETQYF.

The sample holds many counts of this clonotype. V gene TRBV12-3 or TRBV12-4 combines with J gene TRBJ2-5; TRBD2 matches at 15 bases. The J segment lost 4 bases and the V segment lost 4 bases, leaving 1 base of the junction unmatched. This CDR3 region has 15 residues. The CDR3 DNA sequence: TGTGCCAGCAGTTCGGGACTAGCGGGGGGAGAGACCCAGTACTTC. It translates to CASSSGLAGGETQYF.

This clonotype came up a few times. The chain uses TRBV20-1 and TRBJ2-2; 12 positions match TRBD2. V lost 3 bases and J lost 2; bases outside the gene matches: 7. The CDR3 is 17 residues long. CDR1 and CDR2 from the germline V gene are DFQATT and SNEGSKA (reference sequence). Written as DNA, the CDR3 is TGCAGTGCTAGTGCCCCGGGACTAGCGGGTAACACCGGGGAGCTGTTTTTT. Translated: CSASAPGLAGNTGELFF.

The rearrangement joins TRBV12-3 or TRBV12-4 to TRBJ2-4, with 9 bases aligning to TRBD2. V lost 5 bases, J lost 10 bases, and 15 bases stayed unmatched. The CDR3 is 16 amino acids. CDR3 nucleotide sequence: TGTGCCAGCAGTGTGACTAGCGGTCTGGGAGATCGGATTCAGTACTTC. Translating gives CASSVTSGLGDRIQYF.

The V and J genes are TRBV29-1 and TRBJ1-5; D is possibly TRBD1 (6 bases). The V end was cut by 8 bases, the J end by 2 bases, with 22 bases between. Germline CDR1 reads SQVTM; CDR2 reads ANQGSEA. The CDR3 is 16 residues long. In DNA, the CDR3 is TGCAGCCTACCCGATTTTCGAGGGGGGGGCAATCAGCCCCAGCATTTT. This encodes CSLPDFRGGGNQPQHF.

A few counts support this clonotype. The chain couples TRBV3-1 to TRBJ2-5; TRBD2 is a possible D gene (6 bases). There are 15 residues in the CDR3. The V end was cut by 2 bases, the J end by 2 bases, with 12 bases between. CDR1 and CDR2 (germline): LGHDT, YNNKEL (reference sequence). This CDR3 is CASSQRLGDQETQYF. In DNA form, the CDR3 reads TGTGCCAGCAGCCAACGACTAGGGGATCAAGAGACCCAGTACTTC.

The chain recombines TRBV5-1 with TRBJ2-1; 9 bases fit TRBD2. There are 18 residues in the CDR3. The V segment lost 2 bases and the J segment 3 bases; nucleotides outside the gene matches: 12. Germline V gives CDR1 SGHRS, CDR2 YFSETQ. CDR3 loop: CASSFDPGWTSVYNEQFF. CDR3 DNA: TGCGCCAGCAGCTTTGATCCGGGATGGACTAGCGTCTACAATGAGCAGTTCTTC.

Only a few counts were recorded for this clonotype. V and J are TRBV4-3 and TRBJ2-1; D gene unclear. The length of the CDR3 is 11 residues. V lost 3 bases to trimming and J lost 6 bases, with 3 bases between them. CDR1 and CDR2 (germline): LGHNA, YSLEER. The CDR3 sequence is CASSHSNEQFF. In DNA form, the CDR3 reads TGCGCCAGCAGCCATTCCAATGAGCAGTTCTTC.

J is TRBJ2-2 and V is TRBV7-3; D is undetermined. Germline CDR1 is SGHTA and CDR2 is FQGTGA. Trimming stripped 5 bases from V and 5 bases from J, with 24 bases between. The CDR3 is made up of 18 amino acids. The CDR3 loop is CASSRVGRVAGWTGELFF. The CDR3, as DNA: TGTGCCAGCAGCCGGGTCGGCAGAGTAGCCGGATGGACCGGGGAGCTGTTTTTT.

This clonotype has more than one count but fewer than ten. The chain is built from TRBV5-4 and TRBJ2-7; 9 positions agree with TRBD1. V shed 0 bases, J shed 3 bases, and the junction held 10 bases outside the gene matches. The CDR3 length is 17 residues. The V gene's germline CDR1 is SGHNT and CDR2 YYREEE (reference sequence). This CDR3 reads CASSLGSWTGEYYEQYF. DNA for the CDR3: TGTGCCAGCAGCTTGGGGTCCTGGACAGGGGAGTACTACGAGCAGTACTTC.

V is TRBV11-2 and J is TRBJ2-2, with TRBD1 identical over 8 bases. The CDR3 contains 15 residues. The germline V gene has CDR1 SGHAT and CDR2 FQNNGV. J lost 5 bases, V lost 3 bases, and 5 bases had no gene match. DNA for the CDR3: TGTGCCAGCAGCTTCAGGGGGCAGGATACCGGGGAGCTGTTTTTT. It codes for CASSFRGQDTGELFF.

This clonotype occurred a few times. This chain connects TRBV12-3 or TRBV12-4 to TRBJ1-4; weak D call: TRBD1 (5 bases). CDR3 length: 13 amino acids. The V and J ends lost 3 bases and 6 bases respectively, with 8 bases between them. The CDR3 nucleotides are TGTGCCAGCAGTTTTGGAGGGGATGAAAAACTGTTTTTT. Protein product: CASSFGGDEKLFF.

V is TRBV7-9 and J is TRBJ1-2; TRBD1 matches at 9 bases. Unmatched junction bases numbered 8, after V lost 5 bases and J lost 4 bases. CDR1 is SEHNR and CDR2 is FQNEAQ in the germline V gene (reference sequence). The CDR3 sequence is 15 residues long. The CDR3: CASSGRTGEGYGYTF. The CDR3, as DNA: TGTGCCAGCAGCGGGCGGACAGGGGAGGGCTATGGCTACACCTTC.

The gene calls are TRBV6-6 and TRBJ1-2; no clear D. V was pared by 7 bases and J by 0 bases, with 6 bases between. Germline values: CDR1 MNHNY, CDR2 SVGAGI (reference sequence). This CDR3 region has 12 residues. In DNA, the CDR3 is TGTGCCAGCACGGCAGCTAACTATGGCTACACCTTC. Its translation: CASTAANYGYTF.

The rearrangement joins TRBV11-2 to TRBJ2-2, with no clear D. From germline, CDR1 is SGHAT and CDR2 FQNNGV. This CDR3 is 13 amino acids long. The germline V and J ends were trimmed by 7 bases and 3 bases, with 9 bases remaining between them. CDR3 nucleotide sequence: TGTGCCAGCATCAAACTGGACACCGGGGAGCTGTTTTTT. Amino acids: CASIKLDTGELFF.

This clonotype was counted only a few times. The chain combines TRBV7-9 with TRBJ2-3; TRBD2 matches 16 bases. CDR3 length: 16 residues. The V and J ends lost 5 bases and 6 bases, in that order; junction bases with no gene match: 5. Germline V gives CDR1 SEHNR, CDR2 FQNEAQ (reference sequence). The CDR3 DNA reads TGTGCCAGCAGCGCGGGACTAGCGGGGGGGCCGGATACGCAGTATTTT. It encodes CASSAGLAGGPDTQYF.

This sequence joins TRBV5-1 and TRBJ1-2; 7 bases match TRBD1. The V gene end was trimmed by 4 bases and the J gene end by 2 bases; junction bases not matched to a gene: 14. CDR3 length equals 17 residues. Germline V lookup: CDR1 SGHRS, CDR2 YFSETQ. CDR3 bases: TGCGCCAGCAGCCTGGTATATTTGGACAGGACAAACTATGGCTACACCTTC. Residues: CASSLVYLDRTNYGYTF.

This chain joins TRBV4-3 and TRBJ1-2, with 9 positions matching TRBD1. V dropped 3 bases and J dropped 8; count of bases not matched to a gene: 7. This CDR3 is 14 amino acids long. Germline CDR1 is LGHNA and CDR2 is YSLEER. The CDR3 protein is CASSQDTGTGGYTF. For the CDR3, the DNA is TGCGCCAGCAGCCAGGACACCGGGACAGGGGGCTACACCTTC.

The CDR3 nucleotides read TGTGCCAGCTCACCACTCCCCCCAACTCGGAGTACGCCCCAGCATTTT. Protein sequence: CASSPLPPTRSTPQHF. The chain recombines TRBV18 with TRBJ1-5; D is undetermined. Trimming pared 1 base from V and 9 bases from J, leaving 19 bases between. The CDR3 runs 16 residues. Per the germline V gene, CDR1 is KGHSH and CDR2 is LQKENI.